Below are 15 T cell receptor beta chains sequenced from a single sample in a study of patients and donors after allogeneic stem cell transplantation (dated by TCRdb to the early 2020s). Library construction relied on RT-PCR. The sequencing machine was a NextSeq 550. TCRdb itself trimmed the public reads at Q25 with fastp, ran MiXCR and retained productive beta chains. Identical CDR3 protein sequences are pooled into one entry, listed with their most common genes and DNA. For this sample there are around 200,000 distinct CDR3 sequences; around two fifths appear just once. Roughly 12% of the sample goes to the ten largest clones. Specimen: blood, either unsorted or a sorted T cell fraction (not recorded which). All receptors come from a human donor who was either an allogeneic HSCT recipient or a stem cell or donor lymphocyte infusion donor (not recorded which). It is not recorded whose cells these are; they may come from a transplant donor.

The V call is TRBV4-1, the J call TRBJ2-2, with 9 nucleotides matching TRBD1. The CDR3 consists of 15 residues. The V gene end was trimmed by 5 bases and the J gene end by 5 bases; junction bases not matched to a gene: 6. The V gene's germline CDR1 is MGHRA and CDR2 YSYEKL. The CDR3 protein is CASSFRDRETGELFF. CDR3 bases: TGCGCCAGCAGCTTCCGGGACAGGGAGACCGGGGAGCTGTTTTTT.

The DNA of the CDR3 is TGCAGTGCTAGAGGCCCTAGCGGGACTAGCAACACCGGGGAGCTGTTTTTT. This sequence encodes CSARGPSGTSNTGELFF. The chain carries TRBV20-1 and TRBJ2-2; 9 bases match TRBD2. The V gene's germline CDR1 is DFQATT and CDR2 SNEGSKA (reference sequence). V lost 1 base, J lost 2 bases, and 8 bases stayed unmatched. This CDR3 comprises 17 residues.

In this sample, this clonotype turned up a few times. In DNA, the CDR3 is TGTGCCAGCAGCATAACCCGGGTAAACGGCGGCTACACCTTC. Its protein is CASSITRVNGGYTF. The chain carries TRBV7-9 and TRBJ1-2; D remains ambiguous. This CDR3 has 14 amino acids. V was trimmed by 5 bases and J by 8 bases, leaving 18 bases between them. Germline V gene sequence: CDR1 SEHNR, CDR2 FQNEAQ (reference sequence).

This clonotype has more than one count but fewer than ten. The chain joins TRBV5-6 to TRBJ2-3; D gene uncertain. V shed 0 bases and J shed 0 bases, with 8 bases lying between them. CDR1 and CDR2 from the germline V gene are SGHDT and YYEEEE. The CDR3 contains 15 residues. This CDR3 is CASSLAVGSTDTQYF. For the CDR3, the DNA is TGTGCCAGCAGCTTGGCGGTGGGCAGCACAGATACGCAGTATTTT.

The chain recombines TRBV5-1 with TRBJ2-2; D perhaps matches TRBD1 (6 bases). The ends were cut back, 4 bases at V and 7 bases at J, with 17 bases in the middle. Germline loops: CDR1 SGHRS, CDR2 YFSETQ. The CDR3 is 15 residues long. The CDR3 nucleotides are TGCGCCAGCAGCCCGGGCCAGGGGTTTGGCGGGGAGCTGTTTTTT. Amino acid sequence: CASSPGQGFGGELFF.

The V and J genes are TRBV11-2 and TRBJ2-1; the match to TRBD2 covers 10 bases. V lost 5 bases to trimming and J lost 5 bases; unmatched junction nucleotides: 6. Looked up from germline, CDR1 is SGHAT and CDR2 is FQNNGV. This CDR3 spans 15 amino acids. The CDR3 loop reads CASSIIAGGNNEQFF. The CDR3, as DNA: TGTGCCAGCAGCATTATAGCGGGGGGAAACAATGAGCAGTTCTTC.

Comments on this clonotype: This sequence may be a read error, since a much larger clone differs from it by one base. DNA of the CDR3: TGTGCCAGCGGTTACAGGGCCGGGGAGCTGTTTTTT. Its protein is CASGYRAGELFF. The chain carries TRBV6-5 and TRBJ2-2; TRBD1 is a possible D gene (6 bases). Germline V gene lookup returns CDR1 MNHEY and CDR2 SVGAGI. The CDR3 has 12 residues.

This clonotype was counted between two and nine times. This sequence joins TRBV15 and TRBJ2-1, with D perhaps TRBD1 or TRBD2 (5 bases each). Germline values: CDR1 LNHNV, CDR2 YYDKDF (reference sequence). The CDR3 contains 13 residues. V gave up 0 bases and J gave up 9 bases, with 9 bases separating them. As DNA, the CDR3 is TGTGCCACCAGCAGAGATTGGGGGTTTGAGCAGTTCTTC. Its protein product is CATSRDWGFEQFF. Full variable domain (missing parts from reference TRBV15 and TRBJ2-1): DAMVIQNPRYQVTQFGKPVTLSCSQTLNHNVMYWYQQKSSQAPKLLFHYYDKDFNNEADTPDNFQSRRPNTSFCFLDIRSPGLGDTAMYLCATSRDWGFEQFFGPGTRLTVL.

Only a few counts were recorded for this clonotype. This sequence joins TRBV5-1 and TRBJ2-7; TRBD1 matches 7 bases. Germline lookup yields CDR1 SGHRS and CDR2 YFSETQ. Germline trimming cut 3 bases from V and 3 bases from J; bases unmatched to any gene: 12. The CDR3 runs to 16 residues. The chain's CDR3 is CASSWNRGNGNYEQYF. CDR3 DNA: TGCGCCAGCAGCTGGAACAGGGGTAACGGAAACTACGAGCAGTACTTC.

CDR3 loop: CASSHNRDTGELFF. CDR3 in DNA: TGTGCCAGCAGCCACAACAGGGACACCGGGGAGCTGTTTTTT. The chain uses TRBV5-6 and TRBJ2-2; a weak D match, TRBD1 (6 bases). V was trimmed by 4 bases and J by 3 bases, leaving 10 bases between them. In germline, CDR1 is SGHDT, CDR2 YYEEEE. The CDR3 sequence is 14 residues long.

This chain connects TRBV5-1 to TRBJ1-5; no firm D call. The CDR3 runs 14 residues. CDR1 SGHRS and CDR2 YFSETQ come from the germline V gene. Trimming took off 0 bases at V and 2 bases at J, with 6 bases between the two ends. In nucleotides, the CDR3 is TGCGCCAGCAGCTTGGGCAGAGGCAATCAGCCCCAGCATTTT. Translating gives CASSLGRGNQPQHF.

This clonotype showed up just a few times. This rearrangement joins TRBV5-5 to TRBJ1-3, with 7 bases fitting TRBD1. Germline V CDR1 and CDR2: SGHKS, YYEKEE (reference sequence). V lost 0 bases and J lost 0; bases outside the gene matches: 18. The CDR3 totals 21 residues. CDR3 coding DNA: TGTGCCAGCAGCTTGGCCGGGTCGACAGGGTTTTTATCAAGCTCTGGAAACACCATATATTTT. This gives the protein CASSLAGSTGFLSSSGNTIYF.

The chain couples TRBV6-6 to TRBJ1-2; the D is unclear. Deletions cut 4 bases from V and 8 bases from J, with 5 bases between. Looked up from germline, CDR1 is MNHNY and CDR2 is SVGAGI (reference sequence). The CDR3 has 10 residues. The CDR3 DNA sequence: TGTGCCAGCAGTTCCCAGGGCTACACCTTC. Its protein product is CASSSQGYTF.

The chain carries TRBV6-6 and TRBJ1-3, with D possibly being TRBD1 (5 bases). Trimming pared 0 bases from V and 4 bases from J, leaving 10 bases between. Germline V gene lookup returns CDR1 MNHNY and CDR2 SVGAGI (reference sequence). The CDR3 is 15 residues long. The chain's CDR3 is CASSYSTAQGNTIYF. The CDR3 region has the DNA TGTGCCAGCAGTTACTCGACAGCTCAGGGAAACACCATATATTTT.

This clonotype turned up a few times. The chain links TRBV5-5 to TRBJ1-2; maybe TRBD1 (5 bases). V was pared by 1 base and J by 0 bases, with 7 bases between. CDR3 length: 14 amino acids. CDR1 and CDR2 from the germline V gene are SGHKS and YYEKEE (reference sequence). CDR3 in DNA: TGTGCCAGCAGCTTGACCAGGGCTAACTATGGCTACACCTTC. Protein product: CASSLTRANYGYTF.